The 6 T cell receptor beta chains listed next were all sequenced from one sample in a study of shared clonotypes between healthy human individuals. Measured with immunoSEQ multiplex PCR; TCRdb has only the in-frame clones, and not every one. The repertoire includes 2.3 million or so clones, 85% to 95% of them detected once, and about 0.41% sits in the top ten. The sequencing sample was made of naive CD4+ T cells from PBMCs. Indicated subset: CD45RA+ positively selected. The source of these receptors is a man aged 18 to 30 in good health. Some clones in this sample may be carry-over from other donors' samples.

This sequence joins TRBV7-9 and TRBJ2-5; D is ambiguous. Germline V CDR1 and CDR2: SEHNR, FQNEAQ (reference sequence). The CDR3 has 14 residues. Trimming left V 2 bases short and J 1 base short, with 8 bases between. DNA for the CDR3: TGTGCCAGCAGCTTAAGCGTGATCCAAGAGACCCAGTACTTC. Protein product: CASSLSVIQETQYF.

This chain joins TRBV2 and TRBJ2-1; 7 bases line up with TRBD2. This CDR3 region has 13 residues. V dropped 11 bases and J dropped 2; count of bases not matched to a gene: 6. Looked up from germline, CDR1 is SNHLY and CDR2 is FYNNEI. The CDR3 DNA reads TGTGCCGGGGAGCGGGATCCCTACAATGAGCAGTTCTTC. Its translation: CAGERDPYNEQFF.

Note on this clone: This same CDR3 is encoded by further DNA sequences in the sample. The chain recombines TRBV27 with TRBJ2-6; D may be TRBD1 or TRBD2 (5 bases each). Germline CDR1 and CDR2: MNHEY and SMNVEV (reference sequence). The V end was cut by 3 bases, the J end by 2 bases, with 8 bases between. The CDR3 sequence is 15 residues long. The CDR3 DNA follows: TGTGCCAGCAGTTTGTTGGGGGCTGGGGCCAACGTCCTGACTTTC. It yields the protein CASSLLGAGANVLTF.

CDR3 region: CASRLARAKNIQYF. The CDR3 DNA is TGTGCCAGTAGACTAGCACGAGCCAAAAACATTCAGTACTTC. J is TRBJ2-4 and V is TRBV6-1; TRBD2 aligns across 7 bases. J lost 0 bases, V lost 9 bases, and 5 bases had no gene match. Germline-derived CDR1 and CDR2 are MNHNS and SASEGT. This CDR3 has 14 residues.

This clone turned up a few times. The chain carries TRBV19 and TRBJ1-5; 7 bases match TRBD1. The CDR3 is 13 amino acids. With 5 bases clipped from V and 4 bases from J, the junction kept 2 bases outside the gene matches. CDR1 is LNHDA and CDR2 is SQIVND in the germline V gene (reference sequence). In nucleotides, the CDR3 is TGTGCCAGTAGTGAACAGGGGAATCAGCCCCAGCATTTT. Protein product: CASSEQGNQPQHF.

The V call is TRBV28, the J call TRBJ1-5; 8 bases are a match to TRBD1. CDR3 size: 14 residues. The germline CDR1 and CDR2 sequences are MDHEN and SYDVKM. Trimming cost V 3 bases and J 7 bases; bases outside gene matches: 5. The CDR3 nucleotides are TGTGCCAGCAGTTTGGACAGGGAGTCCCAGCCCCAGCATTTT. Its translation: CASSLDRESQPQHF. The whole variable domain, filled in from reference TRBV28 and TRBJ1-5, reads DVKVTQSSRYLVKRTGEKVFLECVQDMDHENMFWYRQDPGLGLRLIYFSYDVKMKEKGDIPEGYSVSREKKERFSLILESASTNQTSMYLCASSLDRESQPQHFGDGTRLSIL.